A selection of T cell receptor beta chains follows, all from one sample in a study of blood T cell repertoires in COVID-19. Sequencing used immunoSEQ multiplex PCR; TCRdb keeps in-frame clones, though not all of them. In the table there are some 450,000 clones, 70% to 90% of which are singletons. The sample was peripheral blood. The receptors here all came from a man aged 18 to 35 with COVID-19, enrolled during active disease. Both conserved end residues are part of each CDR3. The D gene is left open where the match is weak. Part of the rows lack a size; the others show once, few, many or a class for expanded clones.

size: NA; V: TRBV19; D: NA; J: TRBJ2-1; DNA: TGTGCCAGTAGTATCAGCTCCTACAATGAGCAGTTCTTC; CDR3: CASSISSYNEQFF
size: once; V: TRBV11-3; D: NA; J: TRBJ2-1; DNA: TGTGCCAGCAGCTTTATCCCCGCGAGCTCCTACAATGAGCAGTTCTTC; CDR3: CASSFIPASSYNEQFF
size: NA; V: TRBV25-1; D: TRBD1; J: TRBJ2-7; DNA: TGTGCCAGCAGTGGGGACAGGGGGATCTACGAGCAGTACTTC; CDR3: CASSGDRGIYEQYF
size: NA; V: TRBV11-3; D: TRBD2; J: TRBJ2-5; DNA: TGTGCCAGCAGCTTAGTGTCTAGCGGGGGGGAAGAGACCCAGTACTTC; CDR3: CASSLVSSGGEETQYF
size: NA; V: TRBV15; D: NA; J: TRBJ2-1; DNA: TGTGCCACCAGCAGAGAGGGGGGAAAGGTTCAGCAGTTCTTC; CDR3: CATSREGGKVQQFF
size: NA; V: TRBV10-1; D: NA; J: TRBJ1-5; DNA: TGCGCCAGCAGTGAGACCCGGGGGAATCAGCCCCAGCATTTT; CDR3: CASSETRGNQPQHF
size: NA; V: TRBV10-1; D: TRBD1; J: TRBJ1-6; DNA: TGCGCCAGCCGGAGGGACAGGGATAATTCACCCCTCCACTTT; CDR3: CASRRDRDNSPLHF
size: NA; V: TRBV3-1/TRBV3-2; D: TRBD2; J: TRBJ2-1; DNA: TGTGCCAGCAGCCCCCCCGCCGGGACTAACAACAATGAGCAGTTCTTC; CDR3: CASSPPAGTNNNEQFF
size: NA; V: TRBV20-1; D: TRBD1; J: TRBJ2-3; DNA: TGCAGTGCTAGTACGGGACAGGGGCAGCATACGCAGTATTTT; CDR3: CSASTGQGQHTQYF
size: NA; V: TRBV2; D: NA; J: TRBJ2-7; DNA: TGTGCCAGCAGTGAACAGGGTTGGCGCTACGAGCAGTACTTC; CDR3: CASSEQGWRYEQYF
size: NA; V: TRBV3-1/TRBV3-2; D: TRBD2; J: TRBJ2-7; DNA: TGTGCCAGCAGCCGACAAGCGGGAGTTAACGAGCAGTACTTC; CDR3: CASSRQAGVNEQYF
size: NA; V: TRBV7-2; D: NA; J: TRBJ1-1; DNA: TGTGCCAGCAGCCCGGGGGTAGGAAGGGGAACTGAAGCTTTCTTT; CDR3: CASSPGVGRGTEAFF
size: NA; V: TRBV3-1/TRBV3-2; D: TRBD1; J: TRBJ1-6; DNA: TGTGCCAGCAGCCATCGGGGGACAGGGGTTAATTCACCCCTCCACTTT; CDR3: CASSHRGTGVNSPLHF
size: NA; V: TRBV6-5; D: TRBD1; J: TRBJ2-7; DNA: TGTGCCAGCAGTCCCGGGACAGGGTCATACGAGCAGTACTTC; CDR3: CASSPGTGSYEQYF
size: NA; V: TRBV27; D: TRBD1; J: TRBJ1-3; DNA: TGTGCCAGCAGTGCACAGGGGGCTGGAAACACCATATATTTT; CDR3: CASSAQGAGNTIYF
size: NA; V: TRBV2; D: NA; J: TRBJ1-3; DNA: TGTGCCAGCAGGTTCCAGTACACCATATATTTT; CDR3: CASRFQYTIYF
size: NA; V: TRBV6-6; D: TRBD2; J: TRBJ2-3; DNA: TGTGCCAGCAGTTCACGGGGCGGGAGAACAGATACGCAGTATTTT; CDR3: CASSSRGGRTDTQYF
size: NA; V: TRBV19; D: NA; J: TRBJ1-2; DNA: TGTGCCAGTAGTATAGGAGGAGACTATGGCTACACCTTC; CDR3: CASSIGGDYGYTF
size: NA; V: TRBV3-1/TRBV3-2; D: TRBD2; J: TRBJ2-1; DNA: TGTGCCAGCAGCCCCTTAGCGGGAGGTTCAGGTAATGAGCAGTTCTTC; CDR3: CASSPLAGGSGNEQFF
size: NA; V: TRBV5-1; D: NA; J: TRBJ2-1; DNA: TGCGCCAGCAGCTTGGACCCGAGACTCTACAATGAGCAGTTCTTC; CDR3: CASSLDPRLYNEQFF
size: NA; V: TRBV14; D: NA; J: TRBJ2-3; DNA: TGTGCCAGCAGCGGAGGGTCAGATACGCAGTATTTT; CDR3: CASSGGSDTQYF
size: NA; V: TRBV14; D: NA; J: TRBJ2-2; DNA: TGTGCCAGCAGCGAGACAGCTGTAACCGGGGAGCTGTTTTTT; CDR3: CASSETAVTGELFF
size: NA; V: TRBV5-1; D: NA; J: TRBJ2-7; DNA: TGCGCCAGCAGTCTTAGCAGGGTGGAAGAGCAGTACTTC; CDR3: CASSLSRVEEQYF
size: NA; V: TRBV5-1; D: TRBD1; J: TRBJ1-1; DNA: TGCGCCAGCAGCTGGGGGACAGCTGATGCTGCCATGAACACTGAAGCTTTCTTT; CDR3: CASSWGTADAAMNTEAFF
size: NA; V: TRBV14; D: TRBD1; J: TRBJ2-7; DNA: TGTGCCAGCAGCCAAAATAGGCCGGGGGGACAGGGGTTCGGCGAGCAGTACTTC; CDR3: CASSQNRPGGQGFGEQYF
size: once; V: TRBV29-1; D: TRBD2; J: TRBJ2-1; DNA: TGCAGCGCCCGCGTGAGCGGGGGGGTTGAGCAGTTCTTC; CDR3: CSARVSGGVEQFF
size: few; V: TRBV19; D: TRBD2; J: TRBJ2-7; DNA: TGTGCCAGTAGTTTTTCACTAGCGGAGGCCTACGAGCAGTACTTC; CDR3: CASSFSLAEAYEQYF
size: NA; V: TRBV27; D: TRBD2; J: TRBJ2-5; DNA: TGTGCCAGCAGTCCTAGGACTAGCGGGAGAGGAGAGACCCAGTACTTC; CDR3: CASSPRTSGRGETQYF
size: NA; V: TRBV29-1; D: NA; J: TRBJ2-3; DNA: TGCAGCGTTGTAGGGGTGTTCACAGATACGCAGTATTTT; CDR3: CSVVGVFTDTQYF
size: NA; V: TRBV7-2; D: NA; J: TRBJ1-2; DNA: TGTGCCAGCAGCCTAGACAGGCCGAACTATGGCTACACCTTC; CDR3: CASSLDRPNYGYTF
size: once; V: TRBV13; D: TRBD2; J: TRBJ2-3; DNA: TGTGCCAGCAGCCAGGGACTAGCGGGAGTAGAAAATACGCAGTATTTT; CDR3: CASSQGLAGVENTQYF
size: few; V: TRBV10-3; D: TRBD1; J: TRBJ2-7; DNA: TGTGCCATCAGCCAGACAGGGGACGAGCAGTACTTC; CDR3: CAISQTGDEQYF
size: NA; V: TRBV10-3; D: NA; J: TRBJ1-5; DNA: TGTGCCATCAGCAGGGACATCAGCAATCAGCCCCAGCATTTT; CDR3: CAISRDISNQPQHF
size: once; V: TRBV5-1; D: NA; J: TRBJ2-7; DNA: TGCGCCAGCAGCCCGTCGGGACATAGCTCCTACGAGCAGTACTTC; CDR3: CASSPSGHSSYEQYF
size: NA; V: TRBV5-1; D: NA; J: TRBJ2-2; DNA: TGCGCCAGCAGCTCCCCTATCGACACCGGGGAGCTGTTTTTT; CDR3: CASSSPIDTGELFF
size: NA; V: TRBV7-6; D: NA; J: TRBJ2-3; DNA: TGTGCCAGCAGCTTAGAACCGGCGGGAAGCACAGATACGCAGTATTTT; CDR3: CASSLEPAGSTDTQYF
size: NA; V: TRBV6-6; D: TRBD1; J: TRBJ1-2; DNA: TGTGCCAGCAGTTACGGGACAGGGAATGGTGGCTACACCTTC; CDR3: CASSYGTGNGGYTF
size: NA; V: TRBV6-5; D: TRBD1; J: TRBJ1-6; DNA: TGTGCCAGCAGAAGACAGGGTCGCTCACCCCTCCACTTT; CDR3: CASRRQGRSPLHF
size: NA; V: TRBV5-1; D: NA; J: TRBJ2-2; DNA: TGCGCCAGCAGCTCGGACACCGGGGAGCTGTTTTTT; CDR3: CASSSDTGELFF
size: NA; V: TRBV6-1; D: TRBD2; J: TRBJ2-6; DNA: TGTGCCAGCAGTGTCGGGACTAGCGGGAGATCTGGGGCCAACGTCCTGACTTTC; CDR3: CASSVGTSGRSGANVLTF
size: NA; V: TRBV2; D: NA; J: TRBJ1-5; DNA: TGTGCCAGCAGTGTGGAGGGTAGCAATCAGCCCCAGCATTTT; CDR3: CASSVEGSNQPQHF
size: NA; V: TRBV27; D: TRBD2; J: TRBJ2-7; DNA: TGTGCCAGCAGTGGACTAGGGTCCTACGAGCAGTACTTC; CDR3: CASSGLGSYEQYF
size: NA; V: TRBV4-1; D: TRBD2; J: TRBJ2-3; DNA: TGCGCCAGCAGCCCTGCAAACCGGGGGGAAAGCACAGATACGCAGTATTTT; CDR3: CASSPANRGESTDTQYF
size: NA; V: TRBV5-1; D: NA; J: TRBJ1-2; DNA: TGCGCCAGCAGCTTGGGAGGGTTTGGCTACACCTTC; CDR3: CASSLGGFGYTF